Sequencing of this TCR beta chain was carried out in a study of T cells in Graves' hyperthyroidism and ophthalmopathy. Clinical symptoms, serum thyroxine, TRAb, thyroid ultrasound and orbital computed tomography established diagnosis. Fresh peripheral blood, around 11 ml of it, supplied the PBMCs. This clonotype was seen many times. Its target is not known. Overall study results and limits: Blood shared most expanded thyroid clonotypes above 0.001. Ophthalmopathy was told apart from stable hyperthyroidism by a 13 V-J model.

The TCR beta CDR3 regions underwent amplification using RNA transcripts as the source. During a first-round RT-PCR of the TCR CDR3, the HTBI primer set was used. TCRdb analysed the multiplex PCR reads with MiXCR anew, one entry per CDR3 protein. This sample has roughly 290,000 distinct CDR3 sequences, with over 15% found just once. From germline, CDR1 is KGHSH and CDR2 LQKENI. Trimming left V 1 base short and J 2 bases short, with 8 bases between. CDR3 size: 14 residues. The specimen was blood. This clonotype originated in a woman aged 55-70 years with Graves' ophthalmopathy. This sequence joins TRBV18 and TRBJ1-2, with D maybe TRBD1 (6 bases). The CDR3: CASSPLQGNYGYTF. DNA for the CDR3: TGTGCCAGCTCACCACTGCAGGGGAACTATGGCTACACCTTC.